A single T cell receptor (beta chain) is shown here with its context. This sample is part of a study of blood T cell repertoires in COVID-19. Overall study context: Donors in the United States, Italy and Spain gave samples during acute or convalescent COVID-19. PBMCs, B-cell-depleted T cells, or T cells were the source of the cDNA or gDNA that made up the material.

The V and J ends lost 4 bases and 9 bases, in that order; junction bases with no gene match: 10. The V gene's germline CDR1 is SGHNT and CDR2 YYREEE (reference sequence). The CDR3 runs 15 residues. How the authors handled the data: For nucleated cells, counts were estimated from reference gene primer amplification. Measured with immunoSEQ multiplex PCR; TCRdb has only the in-frame clones, and not every one. V, J and clone size were drawn from that table, and D and trimming were deduced from the DNA. The sample has 9,500 to 15,000 clones, 90% seen once. Sequences were obtained from peripheral blood. The rearrangement joins TRBV5-4 to TRBJ2-1; 10 nucleotides line up with TRBD2. The sequence was obtained from a man aged 65-85 years with active COVID-19. The CDR3 bases are TGTGCCAGCAGCCGGAGCGGGGGGGCTTCAGGTGAGCAGTTCTTC. It yields the protein CASSRSGGASGEQFF.